This T cell receptor beta chain was captured in a study of graft-versus-host responses after intestinal transplantation. Study-level results: Some GvH clones were seen earlier in gut or blood, suggesting intestinal origin. In patients with graft-donor T cell macrochimerism, allograft graft-versus-host to host-versus-graft clonal ratios were high. Early HvG declines after transplant were associated with peak circulating GvH clone levels.

Only in-frame clones appear in the TCRdb table, and some are missing; sequencing was by immunoSEQ multiplex PCR. The data contain about 47,000 clones, just under 95% of them singletons. Germline V lookup: CDR1 KGHSH, CDR2 LQKENI. The CDR3 runs to 11 residues. Between the trimmed V and J ends, which lost 3 bases and 12 bases, there was a span of 9 bases. Concerning this clone: What it binds is unknown.

This chain joins TRBV18 and TRBJ2-1; possible D gene TRBD2, 5 bases. This clonotype was sampled from a human patient who received an intestinal transplant, so some T cells may come from the graft donor. Source: PBMCs, taken more than 750 days after a first intestinal transplant, on the day of a second. Written as DNA, the CDR3 is TGTGCCAGCTCACCCGCAAGCGGGCAGTTCTTC. Translating gives CASSPASGQFF.